These 31 T cell receptor beta chains originate from one sample sequenced in a study of shared clonotypes between healthy human individuals. Produced via immunoSEQ multiplex PCR; TCRdb's table is partial and in-frame only. The sample has fewer than 3 million clones, less than 95% seen once. Sequences were obtained from naive CD4+ T cells from PBMCs. Regarding subset: CD45RA+ positively selected. Source of these receptors: a man between 18 and 35 years old in good health. Some clones in this sample may be carry-over from other donors' samples.

This rearrangement joins TRBV19 to TRBJ2-7, with D perhaps matching TRBD1 or TRBD2 (5 bases each). Germline CDR1 reads LNHDA; CDR2 reads SQIVND (reference sequence). The V end was cut by 3 bases, the J end by 3 bases, with 12 bases between. This CDR3 spans 14 amino acids. CDR3 in DNA: TGTGCCAGTAGTATGGGACGGGGTCGCTACGAGCAGTACTTC. Its protein product is CASSMGRGRYEQYF.

The rearrangement uses TRBV6-6 and TRBJ2-1; tentatively, D is TRBD1 (6 bases). Germline CDR1 is MNHNY and CDR2 is SVGAGI (reference sequence). The CDR3 sequence is 11 residues long. The ends were cut back, 2 bases at V and 15 bases at J, with 11 bases in the middle. CDR3 amino acids: CASSYGQGRFF. The CDR3 DNA follows: TGTGCCAGCAGTTACGGGCAGGGGAGGTTCTTC.

A note on this clone: The sample contains more than one DNA sequence encoding this CDR3. This chain joins TRBV5-1 and TRBJ2-2, with D unclear. Trimming left V 2 bases short and J 5 bases short, with 7 bases between. The germline V gene has CDR1 SGHRS and CDR2 YFSETQ. CDR3 length: 13 amino acids. Written as DNA, the CDR3 is TGCGCCAGCAGCTTTGAAGGTACCGGGGAGCTGTTTTTT. Translation gives CASSFEGTGELFF. Together with reference TRBV5-1 and TRBJ2-2, the CDR3 gives the full variable domain: KAGVTQTPRYLIKTRGQQVTLSCSPISGHRSVSWYQQTPGQGLQFLFEYFSETQRNKGNFPGRFSGRQFSNSRSEMNVSTLELGDSALYLCASSFEGTGELFFGEGSRLTVL.

The V gene is TRBV4-1, the J gene TRBJ2-3; 10 bases are a match to TRBD2. The CDR3 has 16 amino acids. The trim removed 7 bases at V and 5 bases at J, leaving 12 bases unmatched. CDR1 and CDR2 from the germline V gene are MGHRA and YSYEKL. DNA for the CDR3: TGCGCCAGCAACCCTGGGCTAGCGGGAGCGGTAGATACGCAGTATTTT. It translates to CASNPGLAGAVDTQYF.

A word on this clone: Other DNA sequences in the same sample also yield this CDR3. The rearrangement links TRBV5-1 to TRBJ2-2; D unclear. Trimming took off 0 bases at V and 2 bases at J, with 8 bases between the two ends. The CDR3 consists of 15 residues. CDR1 and CDR2 from the germline V gene are SGHRS and YFSETQ. The CDR3 here is CASSLGQINTGELFF. The CDR3, as DNA: TGCGCCAGCAGCTTGGGGCAGATCAACACCGGGGAGCTGTTTTTT.

Points on this clone: Additional DNA sequences in this sample encode the identical CDR3. This chain links TRBV18 with TRBJ2-7; D is unclear. CDR1 is KGHSH, CDR2 LQKENI, per germline. The length of the CDR3 is 11 residues. V dropped 6 bases and J dropped 5 bases, with 8 bases sitting between them. Here the CDR3 DNA reads TGTGCCAGCTCCCCGGGCCACGAGCAGTACTTC. It specifies CASSPGHEQYF.

This clone has only one observation. V is TRBV7-9 and J is TRBJ2-3, with D unclear. The V gene lost 5 bases and the J gene lost 1 base, with 13 bases spanning the gap. Per germline, CDR1 SEHNR and CDR2 FQNEAQ (reference sequence). CDR3 length: 15 residues. The CDR3 sequence: CASSLLGSRTDTQYF. The CDR3 DNA reads as TGTGCCAGCAGCCTGCTGGGCAGTCGCACAGATACGCAGTATTTT.

The V gene is TRBV7-2, the J gene TRBJ2-2, with D unresolved. V lost 5 bases, J lost 5 bases, and 12 bases lay in between. CDR3 size: 14 residues. The germline gives CDR1 SGHTA, CDR2 FQGNSA. The CDR3: CASSPSSGTGELFF. CDR3 DNA: TGTGCCAGCAGCCCGAGTTCCGGGACCGGGGAGCTGTTTTTT.

This rearrangement joins TRBV9 to TRBJ2-5, with TRBD1 as a possible D gene (5 bases). Germline CDR1 reads SGDLS; CDR2 reads YYNGEE. V lost 3 bases to trimming and J lost 5 bases, with 11 bases between them. This CDR3 has 13 residues. CDR3 DNA: TGTGCCAGCAGCGAAGTGGGGCGGGAGACCCAGTACTTC. This encodes CASSEVGRETQYF.

The chain joins TRBV6-1 to TRBJ1-1; D gene ambiguous. The V gene's germline CDR1 is MNHNS and CDR2 SASEGT. V lost 6 bases, J lost 1 base, and 12 bases lay in between. The CDR3 is 14 residues long. CDR3 DNA: TGTGCCAGCAGCTATGACCCCGGGAACACTGAAGCTTTCTTT. Amino acids: CASSYDPGNTEAFF.

As regards this clone: In the same sample, other DNA sequences code for this CDR3. V gene TRBV14 combines with J gene TRBJ1-1, with D unclear. Trimming removed 4 bases from V and 1 base from J, with 7 bases in between. The CDR3 covers 13 residues. Germline V CDR1 and CDR2: SGHDN, FVKESK. Here the CDR3 reads CASSRQENTEAFF. As DNA, the CDR3 is TGTGCCAGCAGCCGTCAGGAGAACACTGAAGCTTTCTTT.

V and J are TRBV7-2 and TRBJ2-1; D is possibly TRBD1 (5 bases). This CDR3 is 16 amino acids long. The ends were cut back, 6 bases at V and 0 bases at J, with 15 bases in the middle. Looked up from germline, CDR1 is SGHTA and CDR2 is FQGNSA. In DNA form, the CDR3 reads TGTGCCAGCAGTTTCTACAGGAGAAGCTCCTACAATGAGCAGTTCTTC. This gives the protein CASSFYRRSSYNEQFF.

The CDR3 here is CASSRAGGGQFF. The CDR3 DNA reads as TGTGCCAGCAGCCGAGCGGGAGGGGGGCAGTTCTTC. The V and J genes are TRBV7-3 and TRBJ2-1; the match to TRBD2 covers 10 bases. This CDR3 comprises 12 residues. CDR1 and CDR2 (germline): SGHTA, FQGTGA. The ends lost 5 bases at V and 12 bases at J; junction bases unmatched: 4.

The CDR3 protein is CASSINGVRDNEQFF. The DNA of the CDR3 is TGTGCCAGTAGTATAAACGGGGTCCGGGACAATGAGCAGTTCTTC. This chain uses TRBV19 with TRBJ2-1; tentatively, D is TRBD2 (5 bases). Germline CDR1 reads LNHDA; CDR2 reads SQIVND (reference sequence). CDR3 length equals 15 residues. Trimming left V 2 bases short and J 5 bases short, with 13 bases between.

The chain carries TRBV9 and TRBJ1-5; no clear D. The CDR3 sequence is 15 residues long. V lost 2 bases and J 1 base, leaving 10 bases between the germline ends. Germline CDR1 reads SGDLS; CDR2 reads YYNGEE. CDR3 amino acids: CASSVSGQSNQPQHF. The DNA for the CDR3 is TGTGCCAGCAGCGTGTCGGGCCAAAGCAATCAGCCCCAGCATTTT.

This rearrangement joins TRBV5-1 to TRBJ2-2; TRBD1 matches 7 bases. The ends lost 1 base at V and 0 bases at J; junction bases unmatched: 6. CDR1 is SGHRS and CDR2 is YFSETQ in the germline V gene. The CDR3 consists of 17 residues. This chain's CDR3 is CASSLSAQGANTGELFF. DNA of the CDR3: TGCGCCAGCAGCTTGTCCGCGCAGGGGGCGAACACCGGGGAGCTGTTTTTT.

The CDR3 DNA reads as TGTGCCAGCGGGAAAGGCGGGAGTCTCGACGAGCAGTACTTC. Translation gives CASGKGGSLDEQYF. The V call is TRBV28, the J call TRBJ2-7; 7 bases are shared with TRBD2. The CDR3 has 14 amino acids. V lost 8 bases to trimming and J lost 5 bases; unmatched junction nucleotides: 12. The V gene's germline CDR1 is MDHEN and CDR2 SYDVKM.

The chain joins TRBV29-1 to TRBJ2-7; D is perhaps TRBD2 (6 bases). CDR3 length: 11 amino acids. Germline V gives CDR1 SQVTM, CDR2 ANQGSEA. Between the trimmed V and J ends, which lost 8 bases and 4 bases, there was a span of 12 bases. The CDR3 DNA reads TGCAGCACGGGAGAACATTACGAGCAGTACTTC. Its translation: CSTGEHYEQYF.

The genes are TRBV27 and TRBJ1-4; perhaps TRBD1 as D (5 bases). Between the trimmed V and J ends, which lost 7 bases and 5 bases, there was a span of 14 bases. Germline values: CDR1 MNHEY, CDR2 SMNVEV (reference sequence). This CDR3 has 14 residues. The CDR3 sequence is CASTFGGPNEKLFF. Here the CDR3 DNA reads TGTGCCAGCACCTTTGGGGGACCCAATGAAAAACTGTTTTTT.

The chain has TRBV27 and TRBJ1-2; the D is unclear. Germline V lookup: CDR1 MNHEY, CDR2 SMNVEV (reference sequence). V lost 8 bases to trimming and J lost 1 base, with 14 bases between them. CDR3 length equals 14 residues. The CDR3 DNA is TGTGCCAGCTCCCGGGCTCCGGATAACTATGGCTACACCTTC. Amino acids: CASSRAPDNYGYTF.

This clone has just a few counts. V and J are TRBV7-9 and TRBJ1-1, with D possibly being TRBD1 (5 bases). Germline-derived CDR1 and CDR2 are SEHNR and FQNEAQ (reference sequence). V lost 5 bases and J lost 8, with 18 bases in between. This CDR3 region has 14 residues. The CDR3 nucleotides are TGTGCCAGCAGCACCATAGGCCTCGACAGCGAAGCTTTCTTT. Protein sequence: CASSTIGLDSEAFF.

In its sample, this clone was seen a few times. The chain joins TRBV27 to TRBJ1-1; D gene ambiguous. V dropped 8 bases and J dropped 1 base, with 8 bases sitting between them. CDR3 length: 12 amino acids. Germline V gene lookup returns CDR1 MNHEY and CDR2 SMNVEV (reference sequence). The CDR3 DNA is TGTGCCAGCCCCCCAGAGAACACTGAAGCTTTCTTT. Its protein is CASPPENTEAFF.

This clone has a single count. One junction end does not reproduce the germline sequence, and a read error may be involved. The sample has other DNA sequences that encode this CDR3 too. The rearrangement joins TRBV11-3 to TRBJ2-1; D gene unclear. The CDR3 sequence is 11 residues long. CDR1 and CDR2 from the germline V gene are SGHNT and YENEEA. The CDR3 region is CASSSDNEQFF. The CDR3, as DNA: TGTGCCAGCAGCTCCGACAATGAGCAGTTCTTC.

The chain couples TRBV5-1 to TRBJ2-1, with 14 nucleotides matching TRBD2. The CDR3 has 16 amino acids. V shed 0 bases and J 7 bases; nucleotides not matched to a gene: 3. CDR1 and CDR2 (germline): SGHRS, YFSETQ. CDR3 nucleotide sequence: TGCGCCAGCAGCTTGGGAGGGACTAGCGGGAGTAATGAGCAGTTCTTC. It translates to CASSLGGTSGSNEQFF.

The rearrangement links TRBV6-4 to TRBJ1-2, with TRBD1 as a possible D gene (5 bases). V lost 2 bases and J 7 bases, leaving 5 bases between the germline ends. Looked up from germline, CDR1 is MRHNA and CDR2 is SNTAGT. CDR3 length: 11 residues. The DNA of the CDR3 is TGTGCCAGCAGTGACGGGGGTGGCTACACCTTC. This sequence encodes CASSDGGGYTF.

Concerning this clone: Other nucleotide sequences from this sample produce the same CDR3. The chain uses TRBV15 and TRBJ1-1; TRBD1 might be the D (6 bases). The CDR3 length is 15 residues. CDR1 and CDR2 from the germline V gene are LNHNV and YYDKDF (reference sequence). The V end was cut by 0 bases, the J end by 0 bases, with 8 bases between. The CDR3 sequence: CATSRDRGVNTEAFF. CDR3 DNA: TGTGCCACCAGCAGAGACAGGGGCGTGAACACTGAAGCTTTCTTT. The whole variable domain, remainder taken from reference TRBV15 and TRBJ1-1, is DAMVIQNPRYQVTQFGKPVTLSCSQTLNHNVMYWYQQKSSQAPKLLFHYYDKDFNNEADTPDNFQSRRPNTSFCFLDIRSPGLGDTAMYLCATSRDRGVNTEAFFGQGTRLTVV.

This clone was detected only once. The chain links TRBV5-6 to TRBJ1-3; D call uncertain. There are 12 residues in the CDR3. The V gene's germline CDR1 is SGHDT and CDR2 YYEEEE. Trimming shortened V by 0 bases and J by 6 bases, and 4 bases separated the two germline ends. CDR3 in DNA: TGTGCCAGCAGCTTGGGAGCAAACACCATATATTTT. It is translated as CASSLGANTIYF.

The V and J genes are TRBV7-2 and TRBJ2-3; no clear D gene. Germline assignment: CDR1 SGHTA and CDR2 FQGNSA. The CDR3 runs 15 residues. The V end lost 1 base, the J end lost 2 bases, and 10 bases lay between the germline ends. CDR3 in amino acids: CASSLDARYTDTQYF. Here the CDR3 DNA reads TGTGCCAGCAGCTTAGACGCAAGATACACAGATACGCAGTATTTT.

The chain uses TRBV6-5 and TRBJ2-3; 7 bases line up with TRBD2. The germline gives CDR1 MNHEY, CDR2 SVGAGI. There are 15 residues in the CDR3. J was trimmed by 3 bases and V by 5 bases; bases with no gene match: 8. The CDR3 region is CASSRRGSRTDTQYF. As DNA, the CDR3 is TGTGCCAGCAGTCGCCGCGGGAGTAGGACAGATACGCAGTATTTT.

The chain links TRBV5-1 to TRBJ2-1; possibly TRBD1 or TRBD2 for D (6 bases each). The ends were cut back, 3 bases at V and 9 bases at J, with 22 bases in the middle. Germline V gene sequence: CDR1 SGHRS, CDR2 YFSETQ. The CDR3 totals 16 residues. The CDR3 region is CASSYEGGAEWGEQFF. The CDR3 region has the DNA TGCGCCAGCAGCTATGAGGGGGGCGCGGAATGGGGTGAGCAGTTCTTC.

The genes are TRBV5-6 and TRBJ1-3, with D hard to call. This CDR3 is built from 14 residues. Germline assignment: CDR1 SGHDT and CDR2 YYEEEE. Trimming removed 3 bases at V and 0 bases at J, with 7 bases between. The DNA for the CDR3 is TGTGCCAGCAGCTACGCTGGCTCTGGAAACACCATATATTTT. It encodes CASSYAGSGNTIYF.